This T cell receptor (beta chain) was identified in a study of cytomegalovirus exposure and HLA in healthy donors. Study information: Counted in an early data release were roughly 87 million unique TCRs from HLA-typed donors.

60 Vbeta and 13 Jbeta primers were used in PCR. This table comes from immunoSEQ multiplex PCR, and its TCRdb copy is limited to in-frame clones, with some not included. Here the sample spans roughly 150,000 clones, 84% being singletons. Study outcomes and limitations: In an earlier analysis, productive rearrangement rates for most beta V segments clustered near 90% or 30%.

Points on this clone: The antigen is undetermined.

Sequencing used PBMCs. This TCR was recovered from a man younger than 45 in good health and CMV-seronegative.

The DNA of the CDR3 is TGCAGCGTTGCGGGACAGGACTCCGCAACTAATGAAAAACTGTTTTTT. Its translation: CSVAGQDSATNEKLFF. The gene calls are TRBV29-1 and TRBJ1-4, with TRBD1 matching over 8 bases. This CDR3 has 16 amino acids. Germline V CDR1 and CDR2: SQVTM, ANQGSEA. Trimming cost V 4 bases and J 0 bases; bases outside gene matches: 7. The whole variable domain, remainder taken from reference TRBV29-1 and TRBJ1-4, is SAVISQKPSRDICQRGTSLTIQCQVDSQVTMMFWYRQQPGQSLTLIATANQGSEATYESGFVIDKFPISRPNLTFSTLTVSNMSPEDSSIYLCSVAGQDSATNEKLFFGSGTQLSVL.